A single sample is the source of the 3 T cell receptor beta chains below, sequenced in a study of cytomegalovirus exposure and HLA in healthy donors. PCR amplification relied on 60 Vbeta primers (plus 13 Jbeta primers). The protocol was immunoSEQ multiplex PCR, while the TCRdb copy is restricted to in-frame clones and leaves out a portion. The sample yields 150,000 to 200,000 clones, around 80% seen once. What was sequenced was PBMCs. Every receptor here comes from a woman in her forties or fifties in good health and CMV-seropositive.

V gene TRBV21-1 combines with J gene TRBJ1-5; the table calls TRBD1, which could not be checked here. TRBV21-1 is a recognized pseudogene. The CDR3 sequence is 12 residues long. CDR3 nucleotides: TGTGCCAGCAGCAAGGGCAGTCAGCCCCAGCATTTT. It specifies CASSKGSQPQHF.

The chain links TRBV29-1 to TRBJ2-7; TRBD1 aligns across 9 bases. Germline CDR1 SQVTM, CDR2 ANQGSEA. V shed 1 base, J shed 3 bases, and the junction held 13 bases outside the gene matches. The CDR3 is made up of 17 amino acids. The DNA for the CDR3 is TGCAGCGTTGAAGGATCCCACAAGGACAGGGGCTACTACGAGCAGTACTTC. This sequence encodes CSVEGSHKDRGYYEQYF.

The chain joins TRBV19 to TRBJ2-2; D unresolved. This CDR3 comprises 12 residues. V lost 5 bases and J lost 7, with 8 bases in between. CDR1 is LNHDA and CDR2 is SQIVND in the germline V gene (reference sequence). CDR3 in amino acids: CASSFAGGELFF. The CDR3 DNA follows: TGTGCCAGTAGTTTTGCCGGCGGGGAGCTGTTTTTT.